The 13 T cell receptor beta chains given below trace back to one sample, sequenced in a study of blood T cell repertoires in COVID-19. Clones were sequenced by immunoSEQ multiplex PCR, and TCRdb holds only the in-frame ones, with some missing. The sample carries 65,000 to 90,000 clones, 89% recorded once. Sample: peripheral blood. These receptors came from an elderly man with acute or convalescent COVID-19.

J is TRBJ2-1 and V is TRBV15, with D possibly TRBD1 on 6 matching bases. Trimming removed 0 bases at V and 1 base at J, with 10 bases between. CDR3 length: 16 residues. Germline assignment: CDR1 LNHNV and CDR2 YYDKDF (reference sequence). DNA for the CDR3: TGTGCCACCAGCAGAGACGCGACAGGATCCTACAATGAGCAGTTCTTC. This codes for CATSRDATGSYNEQFF.

This rearrangement joins TRBV10-2 to TRBJ1-6; D is uncertain. V was pared by 8 bases and J by 7 bases, with 18 bases between. The germline V gene has CDR1 WSHSY and CDR2 SAAADI. This CDR3 spans 15 amino acids. The chain's CDR3 is CASEETVSSNSPLHF. Here the CDR3 DNA reads TGCGCCAGCGAGGAAACAGTCTCTAGCAATTCACCCCTCCACTTT.

The chain couples TRBV4-1 to TRBJ2-7, with unresolved D. CDR1 and CDR2 (germline): MGHRA, YSYEKL. The CDR3 is 12 amino acids. V gave up 2 bases and J gave up 12 bases, with 14 bases separating them. This CDR3 reads CASSQLGAWAYF. The CDR3 DNA follows: TGCGCCAGCAGCCAATTAGGTGCGTGGGCGTACTTC.

The chain links TRBV29-1 to TRBJ1-2; D unresolved. V was clipped by 1 base and J by 8 bases, with 8 bases between them. From germline, CDR1 is SQVTM and CDR2 ANQGSEA. The CDR3 is made up of 11 amino acids. The CDR3 DNA sequence: TGCAGCGTTGAAGGTTCAGAAGGCTACACCTTC. Its protein product is CSVEGSEGYTF.

V gene TRBV5-1 combines with J gene TRBJ2-1, with 9 bases fitting TRBD2. The germline gives CDR1 SGHRS, CDR2 YFSETQ. The CDR3 runs to 17 residues. Trimming cost V 4 bases and J 2 bases; bases outside gene matches: 10. The chain's CDR3 is CASSMEGTSSAYNEQFF. As DNA, the CDR3 is TGCGCCAGCAGCATGGAGGGGACTAGCTCGGCCTACAATGAGCAGTTCTTC.

The rearrangement uses TRBV3-1 (or the pseudogene TRBV3-2) and TRBJ2-7, with 8 nucleotides matching TRBD2. This CDR3 is 14 amino acids long. Germline V gives CDR1 LGHDT, CDR2 YNNKEL (reference sequence). V shed 4 bases and J 3 bases; nucleotides not matched to a gene: 5. The CDR3 DNA reads TGTGCCAGCAGCCCCGGTGGGACTAGCTACGAGCAGTACTTC. The encoded protein is CASSPGGTSYEQYF.

The chain carries TRBV11-1 and TRBJ2-1; the match to TRBD2 covers 13 bases. Germline values: CDR1 SGHAT, CDR2 FQDESV (reference sequence). The V gene end was trimmed by 1 base and the J gene end by 11 bases; junction bases not matched to a gene: 5. The length of the CDR3 is 15 residues. The CDR3 region has the DNA TGTGCCAGCAGCTTAGAGGGACTAGCGGGAAGTAAGCAGTTCTTC. Translating it yields CASSLEGLAGSKQFF.

The rearrangement links TRBV6-1 to TRBJ2-2; D is perhaps TRBD2 (6 bases). V was pared by 2 bases and J by 5 bases, with 12 bases between. In germline, CDR1 is MNHNS, CDR2 SASEGT. The CDR3 sequence is 15 residues long. The CDR3 is CASSENLAGTGELFF. DNA of the CDR3: TGTGCCAGCAGTGAAAATCTTGCGGGGACCGGGGAGCTGTTTTTT.

The gene calls are TRBV12-3 or TRBV12-4 and TRBJ2-1, with D hard to call. The V end was cut by 8 bases, the J end by 8 bases, with 16 bases between. The CDR3 has 13 amino acids. The DNA of the CDR3 is TGTGCCAGCCGTGGGCCGGTATCCCATGAGCAGTTCTTC. It translates to CASRGPVSHEQFF.

V usage is TRBV12-3 or TRBV12-4 and J usage is TRBJ2-2, with D possibly matching TRBD2 (6 bases). V dropped 3 bases and J dropped 6 bases, with 8 bases sitting between them. The CDR3 is 13 amino acids. The CDR3 region is CASSFWGAGELFF. Here the CDR3 DNA reads TGTGCCAGCAGTTTCTGGGGGGCCGGGGAGCTGTTTTTT.

V and J are TRBV15 and TRBJ2-2, with 10 bases aligning to TRBD2. From germline, CDR1 is LNHNV and CDR2 YYDKDF (reference sequence). V was pared by 1 base and J by 5 bases, with 10 bases of the junction left unmatched. This CDR3 comprises 18 residues. CDR3 nucleotides: TGTGCCACCAGCAGAGTACCCTCCTCAGCGGGGGGGACCGGGGAGCTGTTTTTT. Protein sequence: CATSRVPSSAGGTGELFF.

J is TRBJ2-1 and V is TRBV7-3, with 7 bases identical to TRBD1. Germline values: CDR1 SGHTA, CDR2 FQGTGA. V lost 6 bases, J lost 9 bases, and 11 bases stayed unmatched. CDR3 length equals 14 residues. DNA for the CDR3: TGTGCCAGCAGACCCGGACAGGCTGCGGGTGAGCAGTTCTTC. It translates to CASRPGQAAGEQFF.

The chain employs TRBV11-2 and TRBJ1-1; 8 nucleotides align to TRBD1. V was clipped by 5 bases and J by 5 bases; unmatched bases: 4. CDR1 SGHAT and CDR2 FQNNGV come from the germline V gene. The CDR3 runs 13 residues. CDR3 nucleotides: TGTGCCAGCAGCCCCACAGGGGGGACTGAAGCTTTCTTT. Amino acid sequence: CASSPTGGTEAFF.